These 28 T cell receptor beta chains were all obtained from the same sample, sequenced in a study of CD8 T cells in ankylosing spondylitis. TCRdb independently ran MiXCR on the 5' RACE reads; one entry per CDR3 protein. Of about 130,000 distinct CDR3 sequences listed, roughly 13% were seen once; the top ten hold almost 3%. Material for sequencing was blood, either unsorted or a sorted T cell fraction (not recorded which). All receptors come from a female donor with ankylosing spondylitis or in good health (not recorded which).

This clonotype was found a few times. This sequence joins TRBV10-1 and TRBJ2-2; D remains ambiguous. With 0 bases removed from V and 4 bases from J, the gap between germline ends came to 3 bases. The CDR3 is made up of 13 amino acids. Looked up from germline, CDR1 is WNHNN and CDR2 is SYGVQD (reference sequence). CDR3 sequence: CASSESGTGELFF. In DNA form, the CDR3 reads TGCGCCAGCAGTGAGTCGGGCACCGGGGAGCTGTTTTTT.

V usage is TRBV12-5 and J usage is TRBJ2-4, with D possibly matching TRBD1 (5 bases). Trimming pared 6 bases from V and 0 bases from J, leaving 15 bases between. Per the germline V gene, CDR1 is LGHNT and CDR2 is FRNRAP. There are 16 residues in the CDR3. The CDR3 coding sequence is TGTGCTAGTGGAAGAGGACAAGAGTTAGCCAAAAACATTCAGTACTTC. It yields the protein CASGRGQELAKNIQYF.

This clonotype was seen a handful of times. This chain joins TRBV5-1 and TRBJ1-2; 9 nucleotides match TRBD1. This CDR3 has 14 amino acids. The germline V gene encodes CDR1 SGHRS and CDR2 YFSETQ. V gave up 3 bases and J gave up 6 bases; unmatched junction bases: 6. The CDR3 region has the DNA TGCGCCAGCAGCTCGCGGACAGGGGTAGATGGCTACACCTTC. Translation: CASSSRTGVDGYTF.

This clonotype appeared many times. The CDR3 is CASSSIGELNTEAFF. The CDR3 coding sequence is TGTGCCAGCAGTTCCATAGGAGAATTGAACACTGAAGCTTTCTTT. J is TRBJ1-1 and V is TRBV6-5; D remains unclear. The CDR3 has 15 amino acids. V lost 4 bases, J lost 0 bases, and 12 bases lay in between. CDR1 and CDR2 (germline): MNHEY, SVGAGI.

This clonotype appeared many times. The chain couples TRBV29-1 to TRBJ1-6; 8 positions agree with TRBD1. CDR1 SQVTM and CDR2 ANQGSEA come from the germline V gene. The CDR3 runs 13 residues. The V gene end was trimmed by 6 bases and the J gene end by 8 bases; junction bases not matched to a gene: 6. CDR3 coding DNA: TGCAGCGTAACGACAGGGGCGGATTCACCCCTCCACTTT. Its protein product is CSVTTGADSPLHF.

The rearrangement joins TRBV5-1 to TRBJ2-7, with TRBD2 matching 13 bases. The CDR3 extends over 15 amino acids. The V gene's germline CDR1 is SGHRS and CDR2 YFSETQ. The J segment lost 6 bases and the V segment lost 4 bases, leaving 7 bases of the junction unmatched. The CDR3 reads CASSPRTSGSPEQYF. CDR3 nucleotides: TGCGCCAGCAGCCCAAGGACTAGCGGGAGCCCCGAGCAGTACTTC.

With regard to this clonotype: A much bigger clone sits one base away, suggesting this may be a read error. The chain carries TRBV12-3 or TRBV12-4 and TRBJ2-3, with D unclear. CDR3 length: 14 amino acids. The CDR3 protein is CASSSYGVMDTKYF. The CDR3, as DNA: TGTGCCAGCAGTTCGTATGGGGTTATGGATACGAAGTATTTT.

This clonotype was seen only a few times. V gene TRBV3-1 combines with J gene TRBJ2-7, with 9 bases identical to TRBD1. The CDR3 length is 15 residues. CDR1 and CDR2 (germline): LGHDT, YNNKEL (reference sequence). J was trimmed by 4 bases and V by 2 bases; bases with no gene match: 6. CDR3 nucleotides: TGTGCCAGCAGCCAAAGACAGGGGGATTATTACGAGCAGTACTTC. This sequence encodes CASSQRQGDYYEQYF.

The sample holds many counts of this clonotype. The chain employs TRBV7-2 and TRBJ2-3; D gene unclear. The V gene lost 4 bases and the J gene lost 7 bases, with 12 bases spanning the gap. This CDR3 has 13 residues. The germline V gene encodes CDR1 SGHTA and CDR2 FQGNSA. For the CDR3, the DNA is TGTGCCAGCAGCTCCTTGATGGGGAATACGCAGTATTTT. Protein sequence: CASSSLMGNTQYF.

This clonotype was detected ten times or more. The V gene is TRBV29-1, the J gene TRBJ2-3, with TRBD1 matching 8 bases. Per germline, CDR1 SQVTM and CDR2 ANQGSEA. V lost 7 bases and J lost 5; bases outside the gene matches: 11. This CDR3 spans 14 amino acids. CDR3 loop: CSAPTGVRGDTQYF. CDR3 sequence (DNA): TGCAGCGCCCCGACAGGGGTGCGAGGAGATACGCAGTATTTT.

There are a few counts of this clonotype. V is TRBV7-9 and J is TRBJ2-5; 7 bases fit TRBD1. CDR3 length: 15 amino acids. V lost 5 bases and J lost 6; bases outside the gene matches: 12. Germline loops: CDR1 SEHNR, CDR2 FQNEAQ (reference sequence). CDR3 nucleotide sequence: TGTGCCAGCAGCCCAGACAGGGCCAAGGTTCAGACCCAGTACTTC. Translation: CASSPDRAKVQTQYF.

The CDR3 DNA reads TGTGCCAGCAGAAAACTAGCGGGGGACACCGGGGAGCTGTTTTTT. It is translated as CASRKLAGDTGELFF. This chain joins TRBV7-6 and TRBJ2-2; 11 nucleotides match TRBD2. J lost 3 bases, V lost 6 bases, and 3 bases had no gene match. Germline V gene data show CDR1 as SGHVS and CDR2 as FNYEAQ. This CDR3 is 15 amino acids long.

The chain is built from TRBV11-1 and TRBJ2-1; 9 nucleotides agree with TRBD2. The CDR3 runs to 17 residues. Per the germline V gene, CDR1 is SGHAT and CDR2 is FQDESV (reference sequence). The J segment lost 6 bases and the V segment lost 3 bases, leaving 12 bases of the junction unmatched. CDR3 sequence (DNA): TGTGCCAGCAGCTTTAGGGACAGCGGGAGGATGGGCAATGAGCAGTTCTTC. Its protein is CASSFRDSGRMGNEQFF. The full variable domain, in which reference TRBV11-1 and TRBJ2-1 provide the parts outside the CDR3, is EAEVAQSPRYKITEKSQAVAFWCDPISGHATLYWYRQILGQGPELLVQFQDESVVDDSQLPKDRFSAERLKGVDSTLKIQPAELGDSAMYLCASSFRDSGRMGNEQFFGPGTRLTVL.

This clonotype showed up many times. CDR3 DNA sequence: TGTGCCAGCAGTTTACCCCCCAATGAGCAGTTCTTC. Amino acid sequence: CASSLPPNEQFF. The J gene is TRBJ2-1, the V gene TRBV12-3 or TRBV12-4; D remains unclear. This CDR3 has 12 residues. V lost 2 bases and J lost 6, with 5 bases in between.

The chain couples TRBV20-1 to TRBJ2-1, with 9 bases fitting TRBD1. Germline CDR1 is DFQATT and CDR2 is SNEGSKA (reference sequence). The CDR3 runs 13 residues. Germline trimming cut 6 bases from V and 8 bases from J; bases unmatched to any gene: 8. CDR3 in amino acids: CSATGTGIDEQFF. The CDR3, as DNA: TGCAGTGCAACCGGGACAGGGATCGATGAGCAGTTCTTC.

This clonotype was seen more than once but under ten times. The rearrangement links TRBV6-1 to TRBJ2-1; D is perhaps TRBD1 (7 bases). V gave up 1 base and J gave up 1 base, with 11 bases separating them. Germline lookup yields CDR1 MNHNS and CDR2 SASEGT. The CDR3 is 16 residues long. The DNA for the CDR3 is TGTGCCAGCAGTGAAGAGCCAGGGGGGTCCTACAATGAGCAGTTCTTC. Translating gives CASSEEPGGSYNEQFF.

In this sample, this clonotype turned up a few times. The CDR3 is CASMGVSYNEQFF. As DNA, the CDR3 is TGTGCCAGCATGGGAGTCTCCTACAATGAGCAGTTCTTC. The chain recombines TRBV28 with TRBJ2-1; a weak D match, TRBD2 (5 bases). The germline V gene has CDR1 MDHEN and CDR2 SYDVKM. V was clipped by 7 bases and J by 0 bases, with 7 bases between them. The CDR3 consists of 13 residues.

CDR3 coding DNA: TGCAGTGCTCGGGGGAGCAGGGAGAGCACAGATACGCAGTATTTT. Its protein is CSARGSRESTDTQYF. The chain has TRBV20-1 and TRBJ2-3; D may be TRBD2 (6 bases). V was cut by 5 bases and J by 0 bases, with 15 bases left in between. The V gene's germline CDR1 is DFQATT and CDR2 SNEGSKA (reference sequence). CDR3 length: 15 residues.

This clonotype showed up many times. The CDR3 region has the DNA TGTGCCACCAGTGATGGACAGGGGGTCCACAATGAGCAGTTCTTC. Translation: CATSDGQGVHNEQFF. The chain links TRBV24-1 to TRBJ2-1; 10 nucleotides line up with TRBD1. The CDR3 is 15 residues long. Looked up from germline, CDR1 is KGHDR and CDR2 is SFDVKD. With 3 bases clipped from V and 5 bases from J, the junction kept 3 bases outside the gene matches.

This clonotype showed up many times. The germline gene is not matched at one end of the junction; a read error may be the cause. The CDR3 sequence is CASSRQASSGHDEQFF. In DNA, the CDR3 is TGTGCTAGCAGCCGCCAAGCGTCCTCGGGACACGATGAGCAGTTCTTC. The chain combines TRBV7-7 with TRBJ2-1; the D gene is possibly TRBD1 (6 bases). Germline V CDR1 and CDR2: SSHAT, FNYEAQ (reference sequence). The CDR3 length is 16 residues.

At least ten counts were recorded for this clonotype. This chain links TRBV20-1 with TRBJ1-5; no clear D. Trimming took 2 bases from V and 0 from J, leaving 17 bases between them. There are 17 residues in the CDR3. Germline V gene sequence: CDR1 DFQATT, CDR2 SNEGSKA (reference sequence). CDR3 DNA: TGCAGTGCTAGAAGTTGGTCTTACGACGCTAGCAATCAGCCCCAGCATTTT. Translating gives CSARSWSYDASNQPQHF.

This clonotype showed up many times. The chain has TRBV11-2 and TRBJ2-1; D uncertain. Germline CDR1 and CDR2: SGHAT and FQNNGV. There are 16 residues in the CDR3. The germline V and J ends were trimmed by 1 base and 7 bases, with 17 bases remaining between them. The CDR3: CASSLGPSGIGNEQFF. CDR3 DNA: TGTGCCAGCAGCTTAGGGCCCTCCGGCATCGGGAATGAGCAGTTCTTC.

The rearrangement uses TRBV20-1 and TRBJ1-2, with D perhaps TRBD1 (5 bases). V dropped 0 bases and J dropped 10 bases, with 15 bases sitting between them. This CDR3 is 13 amino acids long. Germline CDR1 is DFQATT and CDR2 is SNEGSKA (reference sequence). The CDR3 coding sequence is TGCAGTGCTAGAGATCGAGGGGACTGGGACTACACCTTC. This codes for CSARDRGDWDYTF.

This clonotype was detected a few times. The CDR3 DNA is TGCGCCAGCAGCGGCGCGACTCTGAACACTGAAGCTTTCTTT. It encodes CASSGATLNTEAFF. This sequence joins TRBV5-1 and TRBJ1-1, with unresolved D. V gave up 4 bases and J gave up 0 bases, with 10 bases separating them. Germline V gives CDR1 SGHRS, CDR2 YFSETQ. The CDR3 runs to 14 residues.

V is TRBV5-1 and J is TRBJ2-1; TRBD2 matches 8 bases. There are 16 residues in the CDR3. J was trimmed by 7 bases and V by 0 bases; bases with no gene match: 9. Germline CDR1 reads SGHRS; CDR2 reads YFSETQ. The CDR3 sequence is CASSLDRGGRGNEQFF. In DNA, the CDR3 is TGCGCCAGCAGCTTGGATCGGGGGGGGCGCGGGAATGAGCAGTTCTTC.

The table lists this clonotype with many counts. The chain is built from TRBV14 and TRBJ1-5, with D hard to call. The germline gives CDR1 SGHDN, CDR2 FVKESK. The CDR3 extends over 17 amino acids. Trimming shortened V by 3 bases and J by 0 bases, and 15 bases separated the two germline ends. CDR3 sequence (DNA): TGTGCCAGCAGCCATTGGCGGGCAGCCTATAGCAATCAGCCCCAGCATTTT. Its translation is CASSHWRAAYSNQPQHF.

This clonotype came up a few times. V and J are TRBV11-2 and TRBJ2-4; D gene uncertain. V lost 4 bases, J lost 1 base, and 11 bases lay in between. The germline V gene has CDR1 SGHAT and CDR2 FQNNGV. This CDR3 region has 15 residues. DNA of the CDR3: TGTGCCAGCAGCTCGTCTGGGCCGGCCAAAAACATTCAGTACTTC. Encoded protein: CASSSSGPAKNIQYF.

This clonotype was counted only a few times. The chain is built from TRBV4-1 and TRBJ2-5; possibly TRBD2 for D (6 bases). V was shortened by 3 bases and J by 2 bases, with 16 bases between the two germline ends. Germline lookup yields CDR1 MGHRA and CDR2 YSYEKL. The CDR3 is 16 residues long. The CDR3 protein is CASSQSSPRGQETQYF. CDR3 coding DNA: TGCGCCAGCAGCCAGTCTTCACCCCGGGGGCAAGAGACCCAGTACTTC.